This TCR beta chain originates from a study of blood T cell repertoires in COVID-19. Across the whole study: PBMCs, B-cell-depleted T cells, or T cells were the source of the cDNA or gDNA that made up the material.

V lost 5 bases, J lost 0 bases, and 8 bases lay in between. CDR1 and CDR2 from the germline V gene are MNHEY and SVGAGI. The CDR3 is made up of 14 amino acids. Sequenced by immunoSEQ multiplex PCR; TCRdb stores in-frame clones only, minus some. In the table there are 170,000 or so clones, over 75% of which are singletons. Participants had their cohort set by participant-reported clinical history. The chain links TRBV6-5 to TRBJ1-5, with a possible D match to TRBD1 (6 bases). The receptor was derived from a woman aged 45-65 years who had recovered from COVID-19. Sequencing input: PBMCs or T cells enriched from blood (not recorded which). This CDR3 reads CASSRGGSNQPQHF. The CDR3 region has the DNA TGTGCCAGCAGTAGGGGGGGTAGCAATCAGCCCCAGCATTTT.